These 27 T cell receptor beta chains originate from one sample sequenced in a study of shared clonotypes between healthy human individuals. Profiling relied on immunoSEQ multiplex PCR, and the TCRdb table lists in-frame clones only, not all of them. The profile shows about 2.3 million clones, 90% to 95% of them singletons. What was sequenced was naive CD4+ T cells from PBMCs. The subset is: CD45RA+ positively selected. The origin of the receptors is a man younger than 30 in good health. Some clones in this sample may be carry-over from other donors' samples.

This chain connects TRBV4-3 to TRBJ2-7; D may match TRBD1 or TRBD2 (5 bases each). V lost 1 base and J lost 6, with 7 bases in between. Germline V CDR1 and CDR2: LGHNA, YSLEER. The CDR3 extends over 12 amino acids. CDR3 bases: TGCGCCAGCAGCCAAGTAGGGACCGAGCAGTACTTC. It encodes CASSQVGTEQYF.

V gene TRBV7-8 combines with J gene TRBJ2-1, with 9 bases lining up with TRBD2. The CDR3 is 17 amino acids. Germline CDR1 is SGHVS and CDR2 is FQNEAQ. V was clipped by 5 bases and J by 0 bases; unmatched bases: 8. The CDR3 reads CASSVILSGSSYNEQFF. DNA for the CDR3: TGTGCCAGCAGCGTGATCCTTAGCGGGAGCTCCTACAATGAGCAGTTCTTC.

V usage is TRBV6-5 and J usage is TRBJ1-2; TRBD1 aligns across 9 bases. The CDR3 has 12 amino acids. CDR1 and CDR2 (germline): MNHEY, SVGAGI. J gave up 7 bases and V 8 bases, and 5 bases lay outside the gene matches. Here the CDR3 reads CASSGTGLGYTF. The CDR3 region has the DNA TGTGCCAGCTCCGGGACAGGGCTTGGCTACACCTTC.

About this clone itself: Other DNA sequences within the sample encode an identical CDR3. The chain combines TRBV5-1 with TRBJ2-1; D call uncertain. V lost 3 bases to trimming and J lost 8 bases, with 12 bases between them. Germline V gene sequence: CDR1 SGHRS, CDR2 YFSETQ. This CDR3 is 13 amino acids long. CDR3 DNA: TGCGCCAGCAGCTCCGGTCCGGGCCATGAGCAGTTCTTC. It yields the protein CASSSGPGHEQFF.

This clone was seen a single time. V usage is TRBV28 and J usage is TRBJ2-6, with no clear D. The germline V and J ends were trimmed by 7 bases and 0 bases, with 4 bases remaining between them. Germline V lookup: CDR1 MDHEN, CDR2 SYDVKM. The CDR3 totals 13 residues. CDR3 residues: CASTGSGANVLTF. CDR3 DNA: TGTGCCAGCACTGGCTCTGGGGCCAACGTCCTGACTTTC. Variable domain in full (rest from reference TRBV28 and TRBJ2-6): DVKVTQSSRYLVKRTGEKVFLECVQDMDHENMFWYRQDPGLGLRLIYFSYDVKMKEKGDIPEGYSVSREKKERFSLILESASTNQTSMYLCASTGSGANVLTFGAGSRLTVL.

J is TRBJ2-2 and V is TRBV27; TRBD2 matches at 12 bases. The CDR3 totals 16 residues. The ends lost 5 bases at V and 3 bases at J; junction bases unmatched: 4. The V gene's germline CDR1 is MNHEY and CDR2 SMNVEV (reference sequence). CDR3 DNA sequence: TGTGCCAGCAGTCTGACTAGCGGGAGCTACACCGGGGAGCTGTTTTTT. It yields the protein CASSLTSGSYTGELFF.

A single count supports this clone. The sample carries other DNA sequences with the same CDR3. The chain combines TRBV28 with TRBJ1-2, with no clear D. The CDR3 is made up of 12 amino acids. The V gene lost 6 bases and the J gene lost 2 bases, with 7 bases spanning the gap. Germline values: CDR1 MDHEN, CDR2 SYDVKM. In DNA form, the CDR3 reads TGTGCCAGCAGCACCAAGAACTATGGCTACACCTTC. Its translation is CASSTKNYGYTF.

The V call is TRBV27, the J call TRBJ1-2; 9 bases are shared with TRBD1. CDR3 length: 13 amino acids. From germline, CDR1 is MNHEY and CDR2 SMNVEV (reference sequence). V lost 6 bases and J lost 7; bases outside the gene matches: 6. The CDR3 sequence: CASSLQGAFGYTF. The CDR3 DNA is TGTGCCAGCAGCCTACAGGGGGCGTTTGGCTACACCTTC.

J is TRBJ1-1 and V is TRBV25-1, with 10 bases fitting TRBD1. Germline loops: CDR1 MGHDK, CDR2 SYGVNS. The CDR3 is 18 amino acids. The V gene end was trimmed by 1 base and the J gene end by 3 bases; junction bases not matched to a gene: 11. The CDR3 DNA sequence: TGTGCCAGCAGTGAATCTCGGACAGGGGGTGGACCGGACACTGAAGCTTTCTTT. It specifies CASSESRTGGGPDTEAFF.

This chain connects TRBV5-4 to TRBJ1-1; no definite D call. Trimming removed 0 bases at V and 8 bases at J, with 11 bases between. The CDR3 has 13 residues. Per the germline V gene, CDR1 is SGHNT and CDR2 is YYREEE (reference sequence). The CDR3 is CASSLALDREAFF. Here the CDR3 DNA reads TGTGCCAGCAGCTTGGCTCTGGACCGAGAAGCTTTCTTT. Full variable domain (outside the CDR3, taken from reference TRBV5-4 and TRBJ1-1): ETGVTQSPTHLIKTRGQQVTLRCSSQSGHNTVSWYQQALGQGPQFIFQYYREEENGRGNFPPRFSGLQFPNYSSELNVNALELDDSALYLCASSLALDREAFFGQGTRLTVV.

The CDR3 is CASSQRSRDQETQYF. The CDR3 nucleotides are TGCGCCAGCAGCCAACGCTCCAGGGACCAAGAGACCCAGTACTTC. V and J are TRBV5-1 and TRBJ2-5, with D possibly TRBD1 on 5 matching bases. This CDR3 is 15 amino acids long. Germline assignment: CDR1 SGHRS and CDR2 YFSETQ. V dropped 4 bases and J dropped 0 bases, with 13 bases sitting between them.

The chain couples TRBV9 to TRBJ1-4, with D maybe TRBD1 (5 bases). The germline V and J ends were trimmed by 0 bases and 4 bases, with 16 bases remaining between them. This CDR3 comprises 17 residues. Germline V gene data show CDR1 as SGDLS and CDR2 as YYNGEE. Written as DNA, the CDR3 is TGTGCCAGCAGCGTAGGGTTTTGGGACGGCATTAATGAAAAACTGTTTTTT. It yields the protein CASSVGFWDGINEKLFF.

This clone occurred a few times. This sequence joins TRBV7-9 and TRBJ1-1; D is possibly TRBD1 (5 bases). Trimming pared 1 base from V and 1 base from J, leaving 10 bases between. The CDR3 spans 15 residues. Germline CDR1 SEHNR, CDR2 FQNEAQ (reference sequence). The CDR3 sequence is CASSLGSGTNTEAFF. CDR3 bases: TGTGCCAGCAGCTTAGGGTCCGGGACGAACACTGAAGCTTTCTTT.

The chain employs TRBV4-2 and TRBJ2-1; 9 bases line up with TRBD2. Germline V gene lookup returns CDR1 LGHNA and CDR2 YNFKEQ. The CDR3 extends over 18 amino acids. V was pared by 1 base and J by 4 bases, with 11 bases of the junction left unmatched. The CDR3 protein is CASSQASRASGVYNEQFF. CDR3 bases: TGTGCCAGCAGCCAAGCGTCTAGGGCTAGCGGGGTGTACAATGAGCAGTTCTTC.

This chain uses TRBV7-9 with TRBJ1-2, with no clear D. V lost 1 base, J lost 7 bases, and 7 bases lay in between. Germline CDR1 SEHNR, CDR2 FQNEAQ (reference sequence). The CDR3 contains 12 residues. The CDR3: CASSLEESGYTF. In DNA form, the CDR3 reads TGTGCCAGCAGCTTAGAGGAGTCTGGCTACACCTTC.

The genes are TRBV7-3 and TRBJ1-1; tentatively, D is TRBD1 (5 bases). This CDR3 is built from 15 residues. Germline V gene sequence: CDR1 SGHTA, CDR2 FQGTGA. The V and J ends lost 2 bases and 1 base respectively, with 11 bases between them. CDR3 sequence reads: CASSLGGLRNTEAFF. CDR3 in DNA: TGTGCCAGCAGCTTAGGGGGTCTACGGAACACTGAAGCTTTCTTT.

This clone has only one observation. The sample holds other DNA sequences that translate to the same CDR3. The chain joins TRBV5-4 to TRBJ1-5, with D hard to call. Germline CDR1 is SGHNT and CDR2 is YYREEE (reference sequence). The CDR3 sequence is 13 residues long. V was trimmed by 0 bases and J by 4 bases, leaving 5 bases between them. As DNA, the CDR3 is TGTGCCAGCAGCTTGGATAGAAATCAGCCCCAGCATTTT. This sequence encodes CASSLDRNQPQHF.

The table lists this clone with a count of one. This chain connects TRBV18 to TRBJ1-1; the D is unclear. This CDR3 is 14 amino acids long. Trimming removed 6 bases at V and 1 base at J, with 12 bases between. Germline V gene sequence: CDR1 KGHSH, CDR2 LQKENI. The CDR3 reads CASSARMGNTEAFF. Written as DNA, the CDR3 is TGTGCCAGCTCGGCCAGGATGGGGAACACTGAAGCTTTCTTT. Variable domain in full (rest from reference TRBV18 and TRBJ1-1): NAGVMQNPRHLVRRRGQEARLRCSPMKGHSHVYWYRQLPEEGLKFMVYLQKENIIDESGMPKERFSAEFPKEGPSILRIQQVVRGDSAAYFCASSARMGNTEAFFGQGTRLTVV.

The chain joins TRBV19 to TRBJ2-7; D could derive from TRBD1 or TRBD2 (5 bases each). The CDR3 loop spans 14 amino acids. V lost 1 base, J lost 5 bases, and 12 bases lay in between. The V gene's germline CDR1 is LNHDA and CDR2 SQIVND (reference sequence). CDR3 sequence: CASSIGDPYDEQYF. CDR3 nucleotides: TGTGCCAGTAGTATAGGGGACCCCTACGACGAGCAGTACTTC. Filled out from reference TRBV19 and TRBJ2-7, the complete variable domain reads DGGITQSPKYLFRKEGQNVTLSCEQNLNHDAMYWYRQDPGQGLRLIYYSQIVNDFQKGDIAEGYSVSREKKESFPLTVTSAQKNPTAFYLCASSIGDPYDEQYFGPGTRLTVT.

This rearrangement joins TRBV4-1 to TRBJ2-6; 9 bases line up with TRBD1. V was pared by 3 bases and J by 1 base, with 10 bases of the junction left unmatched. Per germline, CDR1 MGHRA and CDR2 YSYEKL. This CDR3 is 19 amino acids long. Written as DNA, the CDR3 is TGCGCCAGCAGCCACACCGGGACAGGGTTTCCGTCTGGGGCCAACGTCCTGACTTTC. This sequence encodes CASSHTGTGFPSGANVLTF.

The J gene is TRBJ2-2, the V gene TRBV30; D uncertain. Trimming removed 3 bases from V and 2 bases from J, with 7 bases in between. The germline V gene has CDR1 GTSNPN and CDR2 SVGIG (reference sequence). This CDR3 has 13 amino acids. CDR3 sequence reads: CAWRKGNTGELFF. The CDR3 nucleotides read TGTGCCTGGAGAAAGGGTAACACCGGGGAGCTGTTTTTT. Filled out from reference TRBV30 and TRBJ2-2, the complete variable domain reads SQTIHQWPATLVQPVGSPLSLECTVEGTSNPNLYWYRQAAGRGLQLLFYSVGIGQISSEVPQNLSASRPQDRQFILSSKKLLLSDSGFYLCAWRKGNTGELFFGEGSRLTVL.

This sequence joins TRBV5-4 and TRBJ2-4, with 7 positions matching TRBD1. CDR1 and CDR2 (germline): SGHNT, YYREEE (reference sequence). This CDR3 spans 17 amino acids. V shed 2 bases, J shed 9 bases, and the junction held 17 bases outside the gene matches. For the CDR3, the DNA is TGTGCCAGCAGCTTCGGTTCGGACAGGACCCGCGGAAGCATTCAGTACTTC. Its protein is CASSFGSDRTRGSIQYF.

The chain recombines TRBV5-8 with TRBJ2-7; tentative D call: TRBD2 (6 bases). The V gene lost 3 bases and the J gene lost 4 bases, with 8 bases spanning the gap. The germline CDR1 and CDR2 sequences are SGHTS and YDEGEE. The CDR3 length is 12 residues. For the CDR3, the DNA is TGTGCCAGCAGCTCGGGGGTATACGAGCAGTACTTC. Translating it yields CASSSGVYEQYF.

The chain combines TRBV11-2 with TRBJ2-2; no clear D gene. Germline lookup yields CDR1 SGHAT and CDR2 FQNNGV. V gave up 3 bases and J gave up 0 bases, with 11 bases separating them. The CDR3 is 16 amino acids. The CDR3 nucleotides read TGTGCCAGCAGCTTCGGACCCGTCACGAACACCGGGGAGCTGTTTTTT. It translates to CASSFGPVTNTGELFF.

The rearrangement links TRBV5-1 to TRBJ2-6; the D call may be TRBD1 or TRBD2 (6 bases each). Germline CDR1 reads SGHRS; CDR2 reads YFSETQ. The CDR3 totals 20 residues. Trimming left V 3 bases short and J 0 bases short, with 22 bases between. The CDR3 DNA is TGCGCCAGCAGCTCCCCGGCGGGACAAGGGAAAAGCTCTGGGGCCAACGTCCTGACTTTC. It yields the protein CASSSPAGQGKSSGANVLTF.

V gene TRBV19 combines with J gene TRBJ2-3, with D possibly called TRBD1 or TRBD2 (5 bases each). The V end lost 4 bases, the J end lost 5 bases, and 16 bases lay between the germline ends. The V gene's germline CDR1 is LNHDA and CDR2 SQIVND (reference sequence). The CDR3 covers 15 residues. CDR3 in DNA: TGTGCCAGTAGTACCCGGGGCTTGTATGGAGATACGCAGTATTTT. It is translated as CASSTRGLYGDTQYF.

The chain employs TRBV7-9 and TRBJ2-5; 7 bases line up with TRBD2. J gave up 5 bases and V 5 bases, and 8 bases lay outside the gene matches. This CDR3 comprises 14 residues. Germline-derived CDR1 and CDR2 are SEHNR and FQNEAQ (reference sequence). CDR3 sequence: CASSRFSGGETQYF. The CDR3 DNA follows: TGTGCCAGCAGCCGATTTTCGGGGGGTGAGACCCAGTACTTC.